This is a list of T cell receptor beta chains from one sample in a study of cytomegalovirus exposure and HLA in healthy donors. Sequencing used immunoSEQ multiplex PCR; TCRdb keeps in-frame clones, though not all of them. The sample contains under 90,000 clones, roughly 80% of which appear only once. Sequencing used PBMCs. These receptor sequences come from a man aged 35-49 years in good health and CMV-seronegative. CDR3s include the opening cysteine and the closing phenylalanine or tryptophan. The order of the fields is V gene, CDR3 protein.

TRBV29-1,CSDGGGYGYTF
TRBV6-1,CASREKDRLGYTF
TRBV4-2,CASSQGGNSYNEQFF
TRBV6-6,CASSYEGSGNQSQHF
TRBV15,CATQRGGADTQYF
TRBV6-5,CASSLDSLRTQYF
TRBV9,CASSGGTLTLGDTQYF
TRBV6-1,CASSEDRGQETQYF
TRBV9,CASSESGASTDTQYF
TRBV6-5,CASNDRYEQYF
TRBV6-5,CASCVQGASEKLFF
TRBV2,CASDPTGNTEAFF
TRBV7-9,CASRPTGNTEAFF
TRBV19,CATTDRGSNQPQHF
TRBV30,CAWSQGGGKTQYF
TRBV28,CASRLRSYGYTF
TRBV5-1,CASSNLGENEQYF
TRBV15,CALRPLGLQGYTF
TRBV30,CACHRETNYGYTF
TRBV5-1,CASRRGDRQNNEQFF
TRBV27,CASSARTARNSYEQYF
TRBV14,CASSQVAAVGEKLFF
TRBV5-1,CASSLVGDRGRGYTF
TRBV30,CAWTQGNYGYTF
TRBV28,CASLMATVNTEAFF
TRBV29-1,CSVVTQGAVGELFF
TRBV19,CASKFGTGMYEQYF
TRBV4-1,CASSQSPPTGAETQYF
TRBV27,CASSLAGGNEQFF
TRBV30,CAWSGLAGISTYEQYF
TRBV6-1,CASSAREFMNNEQFF
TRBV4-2,CASSQGTSGRLEQFF
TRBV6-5,CASSYGQGSFYEQFF
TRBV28,CASSSSHLGDREEAFF
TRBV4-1,CASSTVLNTEAFF
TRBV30,CAWGGGLYEQYF
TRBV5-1,CASWEPGQGTVQYF
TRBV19,CASSAAGNTEAFF
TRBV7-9,CASSLGVRGSMFGTEAFF
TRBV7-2,CASSLGQAPNYGYTF
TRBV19,CASSKTEATNEKLFF
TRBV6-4,CASSEFGDRPNTEAFF
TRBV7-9,CASSHGGARTYGYTF
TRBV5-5,CASSLGQVKNIQYF
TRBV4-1,CASSQARDSNNSPLHF
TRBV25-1,CASSRTGTSYEQYF
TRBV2,CASSERQTGGYEQYF
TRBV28,CATCRSGANVLTF
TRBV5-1,CASSWGQGGTEAFF
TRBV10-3,CAISESFTVSNQPQHF
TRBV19,CASSRQDSNQPQHF
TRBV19,CASSIRTEVGGYGYTF
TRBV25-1,CASSDREGNEKLFF